This T cell receptor beta chain was obtained from a study of blood T cell repertoires in COVID-19. Turning to the study itself: T cells, B-cell-depleted T cells, or PBMCs provided the cDNA or gDNA that served as material.

Using immunoSEQ multiplex PCR, the repertoire was profiled, and TCRdb retains in-frame clones only, with some absent. Of approximately 150,000 clones listed, about nine tenths are singletons. Germline V gives CDR1 SGDLS, CDR2 YYNGEE. This CDR3 has 14 amino acids. V shed 4 bases and J shed 6 bases, with 13 bases lying between them. V usage is TRBV9 and J usage is TRBJ2-2, with D possibly being TRBD2 (6 bases). Sequenced sample: peripheral blood. This TCR was sampled from a man aged 45-65 years who had recovered from COVID-19. This CDR3 reads CASSPRERSGELFF. The DNA for the CDR3 is TGTGCCAGCAGCCCACGGGAGCGGTCCGGGGAGCTGTTTTTT. Complete variable domain (other parts from reference TRBV9 and TRBJ2-2): DSGVTQTPKHLITATGQRVTLRCSPRSGDLSVYWYQQSLDQGLQFLIQYYNGEERAKGNILERFSAQQFPDLHSELNLSSLELGDSALYFCASSPRERSGELFFGEGSRLTVL.